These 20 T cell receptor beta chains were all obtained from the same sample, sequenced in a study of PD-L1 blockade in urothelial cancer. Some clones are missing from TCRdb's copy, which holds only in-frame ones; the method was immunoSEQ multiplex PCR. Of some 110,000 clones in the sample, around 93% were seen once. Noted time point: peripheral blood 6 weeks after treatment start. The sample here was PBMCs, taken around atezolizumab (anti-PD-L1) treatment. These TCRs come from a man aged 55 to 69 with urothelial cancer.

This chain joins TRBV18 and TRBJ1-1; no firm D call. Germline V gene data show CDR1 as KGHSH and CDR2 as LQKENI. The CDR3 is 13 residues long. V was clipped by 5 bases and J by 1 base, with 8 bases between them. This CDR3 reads CASSAPGNTEAFF. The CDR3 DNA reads TGTGCCAGCTCAGCGCCAGGGAACACTGAAGCTTTCTTT.

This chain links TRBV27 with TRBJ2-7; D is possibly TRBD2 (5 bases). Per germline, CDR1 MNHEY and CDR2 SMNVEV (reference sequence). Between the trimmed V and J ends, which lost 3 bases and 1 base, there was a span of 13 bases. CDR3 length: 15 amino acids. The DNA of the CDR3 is TGTGCCAGCAGTTTCACCGGGGTGGGGTCCTACGAGCAGTACTTC. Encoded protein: CASSFTGVGSYEQYF.

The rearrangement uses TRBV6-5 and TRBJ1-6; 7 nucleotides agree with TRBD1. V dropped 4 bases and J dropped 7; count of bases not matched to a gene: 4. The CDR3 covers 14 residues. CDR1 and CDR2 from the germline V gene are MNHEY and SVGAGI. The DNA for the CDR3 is TGTGCCAGCAGTTCGGGGACAGCAAATTCACCCCTCCACTTT. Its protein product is CASSSGTANSPLHF.

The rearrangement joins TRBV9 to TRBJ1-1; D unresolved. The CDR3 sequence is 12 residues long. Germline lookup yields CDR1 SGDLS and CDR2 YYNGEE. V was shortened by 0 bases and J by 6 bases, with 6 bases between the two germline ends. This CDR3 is CASSVGGAEAFF. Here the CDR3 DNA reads TGTGCCAGCAGCGTAGGGGGAGCTGAAGCTTTCTTT.

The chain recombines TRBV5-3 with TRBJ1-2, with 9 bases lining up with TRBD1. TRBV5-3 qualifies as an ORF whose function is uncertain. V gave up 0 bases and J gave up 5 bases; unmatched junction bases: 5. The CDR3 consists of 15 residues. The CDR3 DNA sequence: TGTGCCAGAAGCTTGGAACAGGGGGCTTCTTATGGCTACACCTTC. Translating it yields CARSLEQGASYGYTF.

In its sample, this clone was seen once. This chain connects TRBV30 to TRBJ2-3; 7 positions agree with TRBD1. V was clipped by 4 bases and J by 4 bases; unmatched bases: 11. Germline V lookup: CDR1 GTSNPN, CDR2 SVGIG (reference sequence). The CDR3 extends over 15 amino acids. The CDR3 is CAWTGRGRSPDTQYF. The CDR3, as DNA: TGTGCCTGGACAGGAAGGGGGCGATCCCCAGATACGCAGTATTTT.

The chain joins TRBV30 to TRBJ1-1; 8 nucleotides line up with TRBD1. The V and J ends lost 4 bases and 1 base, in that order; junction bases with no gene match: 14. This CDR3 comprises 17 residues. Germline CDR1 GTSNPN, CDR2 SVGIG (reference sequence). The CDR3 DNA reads TGTGCCTGGACCCCGGGGCCAGGGGGCCAAAGGAACACTGAAGCTTTCTTT. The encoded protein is CAWTPGPGGQRNTEAFF. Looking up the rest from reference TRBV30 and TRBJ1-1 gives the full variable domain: SQTIHQWPATLVQPVGSPLSLECTVEGTSNPNLYWYRQAAGRGLQLLFYSVGIGQISSEVPQNLSASRPQDRQFILSSKKLLLSDSGFYLCAWTPGPGGQRNTEAFFGQGTRLTVV.

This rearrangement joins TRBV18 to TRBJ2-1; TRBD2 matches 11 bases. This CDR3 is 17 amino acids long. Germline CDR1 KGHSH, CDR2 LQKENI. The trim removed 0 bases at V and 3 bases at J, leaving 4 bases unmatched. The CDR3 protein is CASSPPSSGGRYNEQFF. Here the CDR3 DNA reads TGTGCCAGCTCACCACCTTCTAGCGGGGGGCGCTACAATGAGCAGTTCTTC.

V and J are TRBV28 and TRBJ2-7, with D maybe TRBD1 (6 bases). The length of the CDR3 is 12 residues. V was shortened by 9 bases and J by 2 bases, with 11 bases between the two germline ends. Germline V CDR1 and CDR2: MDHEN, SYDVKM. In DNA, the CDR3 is TGTGCCAGTAACAGGGCAGCCTACGAGCAGTACTTC. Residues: CASNRAAYEQYF.

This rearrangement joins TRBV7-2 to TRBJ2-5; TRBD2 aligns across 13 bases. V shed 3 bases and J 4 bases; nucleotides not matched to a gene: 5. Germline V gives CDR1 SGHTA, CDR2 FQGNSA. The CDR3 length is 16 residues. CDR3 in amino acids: CASSLGLAGNIETQYF. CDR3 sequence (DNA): TGTGCCAGCAGCTTGGGACTAGCGGGAAATATAGAGACCCAGTACTTC.

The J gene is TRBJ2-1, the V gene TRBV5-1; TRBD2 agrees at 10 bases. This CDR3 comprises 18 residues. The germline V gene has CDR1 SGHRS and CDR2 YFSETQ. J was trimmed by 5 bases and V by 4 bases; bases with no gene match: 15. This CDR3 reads CASSPWTSGPVVNNEQFF. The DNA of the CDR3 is TGCGCCAGCAGCCCATGGACTAGCGGCCCAGTCGTAAACAATGAGCAGTTCTTC.

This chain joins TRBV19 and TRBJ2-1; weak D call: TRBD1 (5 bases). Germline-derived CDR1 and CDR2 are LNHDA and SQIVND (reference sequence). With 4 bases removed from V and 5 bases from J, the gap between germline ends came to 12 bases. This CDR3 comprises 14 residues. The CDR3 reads CASSTGHRNNEQFF. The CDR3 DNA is TGTGCCAGTAGTACCGGACACCGAAACAATGAGCAGTTCTTC.

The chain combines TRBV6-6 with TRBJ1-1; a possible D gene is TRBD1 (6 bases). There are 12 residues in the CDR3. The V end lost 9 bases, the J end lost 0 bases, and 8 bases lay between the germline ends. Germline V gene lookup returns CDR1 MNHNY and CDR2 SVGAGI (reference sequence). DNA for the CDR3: TGTGCCAGTGGACAGTTGAACACTGAAGCTTTCTTT. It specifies CASGQLNTEAFF.

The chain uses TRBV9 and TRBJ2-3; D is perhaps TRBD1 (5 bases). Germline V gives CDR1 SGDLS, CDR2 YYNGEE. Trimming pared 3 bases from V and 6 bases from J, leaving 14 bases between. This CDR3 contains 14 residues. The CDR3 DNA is TGTGCCAGCAGCGAGCAGGGATGGGCGGATACGCAGTATTTT. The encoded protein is CASSEQGWADTQYF.

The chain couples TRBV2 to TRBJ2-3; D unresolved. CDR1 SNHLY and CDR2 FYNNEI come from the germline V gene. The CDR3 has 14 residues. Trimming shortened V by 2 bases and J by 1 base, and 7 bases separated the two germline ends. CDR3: CASSEYWRTDTQYF. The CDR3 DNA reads TGTGCCAGCAGTGAATATTGGCGCACAGATACGCAGTATTTT.

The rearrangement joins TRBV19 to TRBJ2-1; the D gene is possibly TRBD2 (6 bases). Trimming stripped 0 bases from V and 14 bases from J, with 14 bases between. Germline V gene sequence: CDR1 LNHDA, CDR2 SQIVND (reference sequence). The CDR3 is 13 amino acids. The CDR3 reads CASSIDRGTEEFF. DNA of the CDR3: TGTGCCAGTAGTATAGATCGGGGGACGGAGGAGTTCTTC.

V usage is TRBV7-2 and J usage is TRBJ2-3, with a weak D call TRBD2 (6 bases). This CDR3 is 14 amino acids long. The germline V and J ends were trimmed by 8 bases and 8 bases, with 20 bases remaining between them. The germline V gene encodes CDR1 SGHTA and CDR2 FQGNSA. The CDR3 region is CASAPPGVGGTQYF. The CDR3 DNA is TGTGCCAGCGCCCCTCCGGGGGTTGGGGGTACGCAGTATTTT.

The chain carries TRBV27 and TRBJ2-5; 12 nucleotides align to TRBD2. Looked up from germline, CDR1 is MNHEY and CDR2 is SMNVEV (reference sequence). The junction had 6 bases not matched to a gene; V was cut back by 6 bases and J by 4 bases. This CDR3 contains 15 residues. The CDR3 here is CASSKTSGRGETQYF. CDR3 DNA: TGTGCCAGCAGCAAGACTAGCGGGAGAGGAGAGACCCAGTACTTC.

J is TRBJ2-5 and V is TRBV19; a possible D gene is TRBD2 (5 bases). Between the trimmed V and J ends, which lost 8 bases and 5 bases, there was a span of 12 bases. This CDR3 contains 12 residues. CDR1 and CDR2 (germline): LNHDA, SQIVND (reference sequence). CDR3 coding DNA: TGTGCCAGTTCGAGGGTGGGGGAGACCCAGTACTTC. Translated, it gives CASSRVGETQYF.

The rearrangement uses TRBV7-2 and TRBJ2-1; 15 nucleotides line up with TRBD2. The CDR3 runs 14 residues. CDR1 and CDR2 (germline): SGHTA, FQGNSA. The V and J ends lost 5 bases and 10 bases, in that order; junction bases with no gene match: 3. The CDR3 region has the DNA TGTGCCAGCAGCCCCGGGACTAGCGGGGGGGAGCAGTTCTTC. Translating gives CASSPGTSGGEQFF.